Below, one TCR beta chain is given with its context. TCRdb keeps only in-frame clones here, not all; method: immunoSEQ multiplex PCR. The data show about half a million clones, approximately 85% seen once. This sample is part of a study of blood T cell repertoires in COVID-19. The germline V gene encodes CDR1 LGHNA and CDR2 YNFKEQ. Trimming at V came to 0 bases and at J to 5 bases, leaving 9 bases not matched to a gene. The CDR3 is 16 residues long. The material sequenced was peripheral blood. The V gene is TRBV4-2, the J gene TRBJ1-2; 7 bases fit TRBD1. The source of this sequence is a human donor in a cohort sampled during active COVID-19. CDR3 region: CASSQEVGKGAYGYTF. In DNA form, the CDR3 reads TGTGCCAGCAGCCAAGAGGTCGGAAAGGGGGCATATGGCTACACCTTC.